These 27 T cell receptor beta chains came from one sample sequenced in a study of control samples from healthy donors and cancer patients. Method: immunoSEQ multiplex PCR; TCRdb's copy keeps in-frame clones and lacks some. The repertoire holds tens of thousands of clones, with roughly 80% as singletons. Source material: blood. The receptors stem from a man between 65 and 80 years old in good health.

The chain joins TRBV11-2 to TRBJ1-2; tentative D call: TRBD1 (5 bases). V was clipped by 5 bases and J by 4 bases, with 14 bases between them. The CDR3 extends over 14 amino acids. Germline CDR1 and CDR2: SGHAT and FQNNGV. CDR3 bases: TGTGCCAGCAGCACCGCCGCAGGGATCTATGGCTACACCTTC. This gives the protein CASSTAAGIYGYTF.

CDR3 DNA sequence: TGTGCCAGCAGCTCCGGGACAGGGGAAGGAGAGACCCAGTACTTC. Translated, it gives CASSSGTGEGETQYF. The chain uses TRBV5-4 and TRBJ2-5; 10 positions match TRBD1. Unmatched junction bases numbered 6, after V lost 3 bases and J lost 4 bases. The V gene's germline CDR1 is SGHNT and CDR2 YYREEE (reference sequence). The CDR3 contains 15 residues.

The CDR3 loop is CSVSLSGANVLTF. The CDR3 DNA sequence: TGCAGCGTTAGTCTTTCTGGGGCCAACGTCCTGACTTTC. The chain links TRBV29-1 to TRBJ2-6, with D uncertain. CDR1 SQVTM and CDR2 ANQGSEA come from the germline V gene. This CDR3 comprises 13 residues. Trimming pared 5 bases from V and 1 base from J, leaving 6 bases between.

The CDR3 region is CASSLGGDAYNEQFF. CDR3 DNA: TGCGCCAGCAGCTTAGGAGGGGATGCCTACAATGAGCAGTTCTTC. V and J are TRBV5-1 and TRBJ2-1; weak D call: TRBD2 (6 bases). CDR1 is SGHRS and CDR2 is YFSETQ in the germline V gene. CDR3 size: 15 residues. Trimming cost V 2 bases and J 2 bases, with 11 bases left between them.

The V call is TRBV19, the J call TRBJ2-7, with D maybe TRBD2 (6 bases). Germline CDR1 and CDR2: LNHDA and SQIVND (reference sequence). V lost 2 bases and J 2 bases, leaving 13 bases between the germline ends. The CDR3 is 15 residues long. In nucleotides, the CDR3 is TGTGCCAGTAGTATACTAGCGACTGTTACCTACGAGCAGTACTTC. It encodes CASSILATVTYEQYF.

This clone has only a few counts. The J gene is TRBJ2-2, the V gene TRBV5-1; D uncertain. Deletions cut 0 bases from V and 4 bases from J, with 7 bases between. Germline V gives CDR1 SGHRS, CDR2 YFSETQ. The CDR3 length is 14 residues. The chain's CDR3 is CASSLVPPTGELFF. The CDR3 nucleotides are TGCGCCAGCAGCTTGGTTCCCCCCACCGGGGAGCTGTTTTTT.

The chain is built from TRBV19 and TRBJ1-1; unclear D gene. V lost 3 bases and J 6 bases, leaving 11 bases between the germline ends. This CDR3 is built from 13 residues. Germline V gene data show CDR1 as LNHDA and CDR2 as SQIVND (reference sequence). The CDR3 nucleotides read TGTGCCAGTAGTATGGGGAGTAACGCTGAAGCTTTCTTT. Its translation: CASSMGSNAEAFF.

The chain combines TRBV4-2 with TRBJ2-1; tentative D call: TRBD2 (6 bases). The CDR3 is 14 residues long. Trimming took 0 bases from V and 4 from J, leaving 7 bases between them. CDR1 and CDR2 from the germline V gene are LGHNA and YNFKEQ. CDR3 in amino acids: CASSQEAGYNEQFF. CDR3 DNA: TGTGCCAGCAGCCAAGAGGCGGGGTACAATGAGCAGTTCTTC.

J is TRBJ2-7 and V is TRBV6-5, with 10 positions matching TRBD2. The germline V gene encodes CDR1 MNHEY and CDR2 SVGAGI. The V segment lost 7 bases and the J segment 3 bases; nucleotides outside the gene matches: 3. The CDR3 runs to 13 residues. Here the CDR3 DNA reads TGTGCCAGCATTTGGACTAGCGGCTACGAGCAGTACTTC. Its translation is CASIWTSGYEQYF.

The rearrangement uses TRBV24-1 and TRBJ1-1, with TRBD1 as a possible D gene (6 bases). Per the germline V gene, CDR1 is KGHDR and CDR2 is SFDVKD. V was pared by 7 bases and J by 4 bases, with 12 bases between. The CDR3 covers 13 residues. The CDR3 DNA follows: TGTGCCACCAGCCCGGGGGCAGCCACTGAAGCTTTCTTT. Translating gives CATSPGAATEAFF.

The rearrangement joins TRBV5-6 to TRBJ2-2; D is uncertain. This CDR3 region has 15 residues. In germline, CDR1 is SGHDT, CDR2 YYEEEE. V lost 0 bases, J lost 1 base, and 7 bases lay in between. The CDR3 bases are TGTGCCAGCAGCTTGGCCCACCGGAACACCGGGGAGCTGTTTTTT. Translation gives CASSLAHRNTGELFF.

The chain combines TRBV2 with TRBJ1-2, with D possibly TRBD1 on 6 matching bases. The V end lost 5 bases, the J end lost 6 bases, and 13 bases lay between the germline ends. The V gene's germline CDR1 is SNHLY and CDR2 FYNNEI. The CDR3 covers 13 residues. The CDR3 nucleotides are TGTGCCAGCAGTAATTGGGGGGCAGATGGCTACACCTTC. Translating it yields CASSNWGADGYTF.

The chain employs TRBV2 and TRBJ1-2; D remains ambiguous. Per germline, CDR1 SNHLY and CDR2 FYNNEI. Trimming removed 4 bases at V and 7 bases at J, with 7 bases between. The CDR3 is 11 residues long. Here the CDR3 reads CASSVRPGYTF. The CDR3 DNA reads as TGTGCCAGCAGTGTCCGTCCTGGCTACACCTTC.

This chain connects TRBV18 to TRBJ1-1; TRBD1 matches 7 bases. The CDR3 is 15 amino acids. V lost 5 bases, J lost 4 bases, and 10 bases stayed unmatched. Germline V lookup: CDR1 KGHSH, CDR2 LQKENI. The DNA for the CDR3 is TGTGCCAGCTCAACTCTTCAGGGGGGAGGCACTGAAGCTTTCTTT. Its protein is CASSTLQGGGTEAFF.

This chain connects TRBV6-5 to TRBJ2-2; TRBD1 aligns across 10 bases. CDR1 is MNHEY and CDR2 is SVGAGI in the germline V gene. V lost 10 bases and J lost 6; bases outside the gene matches: 5. The CDR3 totals 13 residues. CDR3 sequence reads: CATRTGGSGELFF. CDR3 DNA: TGTGCCACCCGGACAGGGGGGTCCGGGGAGCTGTTTTTT.

The V call is TRBV5-1, the J call TRBJ1-1; 9 bases are shared with TRBD1. This CDR3 comprises 14 residues. V lost 4 bases to trimming and J lost 2 bases; unmatched junction nucleotides: 3. Germline assignment: CDR1 SGHRS and CDR2 YFSETQ. CDR3 sequence reads: CASSEQGANTEAFF. CDR3 nucleotide sequence: TGCGCCAGCAGCGAACAGGGGGCCAACACTGAAGCTTTCTTT.

This chain joins TRBV19 and TRBJ2-7; 10 nucleotides match TRBD1. The CDR3 is 16 amino acids. J was trimmed by 0 bases and V by 5 bases; bases with no gene match: 7. Per the germline V gene, CDR1 is LNHDA and CDR2 is SQIVND (reference sequence). CDR3 amino acids: CASSPLGQGISYEQYF. CDR3 nucleotides: TGTGCCAGTAGTCCCCTGGGACAGGGGATCTCCTACGAGCAGTACTTC.

The rearrangement links TRBV18 to TRBJ2-3; 10 bases agree with TRBD2. Trimming at V came to 2 bases and at J to 5 bases, leaving 7 bases not matched to a gene. The CDR3 covers 16 residues. CDR1 and CDR2 from the germline V gene are KGHSH and LQKENI. CDR3 protein: CASSPTLAGEGDTQYF. CDR3 sequence (DNA): TGTGCCAGCTCACCAACCCTAGCGGGGGAAGGAGATACGCAGTATTTT.

V and J are TRBV19 and TRBJ2-2, with 11 bases aligning to TRBD2. Losses at the gene ends were 8 bases for V and 7 bases for J; bases not matched to a gene: 12. CDR1 and CDR2 from the germline V gene are LNHDA and SQIVND (reference sequence). There are 16 residues in the CDR3. CDR3 protein: CASWTPLAGGIGELFF. As DNA, the CDR3 is TGTGCCAGTTGGACTCCCCTAGCGGGGGGAATCGGGGAGCTGTTTTTT.

The chain uses TRBV27 and TRBJ1-2; maybe TRBD1 (5 bases). V dropped 0 bases and J dropped 0 bases, with 11 bases sitting between them. CDR1 and CDR2 (germline): MNHEY, SMNVEV (reference sequence). The CDR3 consists of 16 residues. In DNA form, the CDR3 reads TGTGCCAGCAGTTTATCCCGGACATATGCTAACTATGGCTACACCTTC. Translated, it gives CASSLSRTYANYGYTF.

The rearrangement uses TRBV7-9 and TRBJ2-3; D uncertain. Germline V gives CDR1 SEHNR, CDR2 FQNEAQ (reference sequence). The CDR3 is made up of 13 amino acids. Trimming cost V 2 bases and J 4 bases, with 7 bases left between them. In nucleotides, the CDR3 is TGTGCCAGCAGCTTACGGCGTTCAGATACGCAGTATTTT. Translation: CASSLRRSDTQYF.

This clone has only a few counts. The sample contains more than one DNA sequence encoding this CDR3. The V and J genes are TRBV18 and TRBJ1-1; no firm D call. The CDR3 runs 12 residues. Deletions cut 1 base from V and 7 bases from J, with 7 bases between. Per germline, CDR1 KGHSH and CDR2 LQKENI. CDR3 DNA sequence: TGTGCCAGCTCACCACGGGGAGTTGAAGCTTTCTTT. It yields the protein CASSPRGVEAFF. Together with reference TRBV18 and TRBJ1-1, the CDR3 gives the full variable domain: NAGVMQNPRHLVRRRGQEARLRCSPMKGHSHVYWYRQLPEEGLKFMVYLQKENIIDESGMPKERFSAEFPKEGPSILRIQQVVRGDSAAYFCASSPRGVEAFFGQGTRLTVV.

This chain joins TRBV4-1 and TRBJ2-5; 9 nucleotides line up with TRBD2. Germline CDR1 MGHRA, CDR2 YSYEKL. This CDR3 has 17 residues. The V segment lost 4 bases and the J segment 4 bases; nucleotides outside the gene matches: 13. Here the CDR3 reads CASSRTMGGGAPETQYF. The DNA for the CDR3 is TGCGCCAGCAGCCGGACAATGGGCGGGGGGGCGCCAGAGACCCAGTACTTC.

This rearrangement joins TRBV2 to TRBJ2-2, with 10 bases that match TRBD2. CDR3 length: 14 residues. Germline V lookup: CDR1 SNHLY, CDR2 FYNNEI. The J segment lost 4 bases and the V segment lost 8 bases, leaving 4 bases of the junction unmatched. In nucleotides, the CDR3 is TGTGCCAGCTCCGGGACTAGCGTCACCGGGGAGCTGTTTTTT. Translation gives CASSGTSVTGELFF.

In this sample, this clone turned up once. J is TRBJ2-3 and V is TRBV5-6; D not certain. The V gene's germline CDR1 is SGHDT and CDR2 YYEEEE. V lost 6 bases to trimming and J lost 6 bases, with 20 bases between them. This CDR3 has 15 amino acids. The CDR3 protein is CASTLVGLGSDTQYF. DNA for the CDR3: TGTGCCAGCACCCTGGTAGGGTTGGGGTCGGATACGCAGTATTTT. The full variable domain, its missing parts supplied by reference TRBV5-6 and TRBJ2-3, is DAGVTQSPTHLIKTRGQQVTLRCSPKSGHDTVSWYQQALGQGPQFIFQYYEEEERQRGNFPDRFSGHQFPNYSSELNVNALLLGDSALYLCASTLVGLGSDTQYFGPGTRLTVL.

The chain couples TRBV30 to TRBJ2-1; TRBD2 is a possible D gene (6 bases). CDR1 and CDR2 (germline): GTSNPN, SVGIG (reference sequence). The V gene lost 0 bases and the J gene lost 12 bases, with 18 bases spanning the gap. This CDR3 has 14 amino acids. DNA of the CDR3: TGTGCCTGGAGTGTAAAAGCGGGTCCTCTCTTGCAGTTCTTC. Protein sequence: CAWSVKAGPLLQFF.

This clone was seen a handful of times. This chain links TRBV27 with TRBJ2-6, with TRBD1 matching 7 bases. This CDR3 is 17 amino acids long. Looked up from germline, CDR1 is MNHEY and CDR2 is SMNVEV (reference sequence). V was clipped by 4 bases and J by 0 bases; unmatched bases: 6. The CDR3 DNA reads TGTGCCAGCAGTTCTGAAAACAGGGGCTCTGGGGCCAACGTCCTGACTTTC. This translates into CASSSENRGSGANVLTF.